The T cell receptor beta chain described here comes from a study of cytomegalovirus exposure and HLA in healthy donors. Study-wide results and caveats: Analyzed later, association rates of TCRs varied across HLA loci, with DRB1 most and HLA-C fewest. Reports indicated that the classifier achieved high specificity and sensitivity in diagnosing cytomegalovirus status. Among donors in an Asian-associated ancestry cluster, a later analysis reportedly found fewer N-insertions than the approximately 670-donor mean.

PCR was performed using 60 Vbeta and 13 Jbeta primers. Assay: immunoSEQ multiplex PCR; the TCRdb copy retains only in-frame clones and omits some. The sample shows tens of thousands of clones, over 65% of them seen only once. The study sampled nominally healthy donors, though unrecorded immune exposures were likely. To note about this clone: Its antigen is currently unknown.

The sequence was collected from a man in his forties or fifties in good health and CMV-seronegative. The sample consisted of PBMCs.

The CDR3 loop reads CASSLVGQVTDTQYF. As DNA, the CDR3 is TGCGCCAGCAGCTTGGTGGGACAGGTCACAGATACGCAGTATTTT. The chain employs TRBV5-1 and TRBJ2-3; 8 positions agree with TRBD1. Germline loops: CDR1 SGHRS, CDR2 YFSETQ. The CDR3 extends over 15 amino acids. J was trimmed by 2 bases and V by 0 bases; bases with no gene match: 2.